Shown below are 17 T cell receptor beta chains from a single sample sequenced in a study of blood T cells in healthy people across ages. Through a sample-barcoded 5' primer and a J-beta primer mix, a second PCR was run for roughly 6 to 11 cycles. MiXCR was run by TCRdb on the 5' RACE reads, yielding one entry per CDR3 protein. The sample holds about 830,000 distinct CDR3 sequences, 62% seen once. The source material was blood. The receptors originated from a man aged 25 to 45 in good health.

Only a few counts were recorded for this clonotype. The V and J genes are TRBV15 and TRBJ2-5; D may be TRBD1 (5 bases). V lost 0 bases and J lost 4, with 6 bases in between. There are 13 residues in the CDR3. Per the germline V gene, CDR1 is LNHNV and CDR2 is YYDKDF (reference sequence). The CDR3 reads CATSRDQGETQYF. In DNA, the CDR3 is TGTGCCACCAGCAGAGATCAGGGAGAGACCCAGTACTTC.

A few counts support this clonotype. This chain uses TRBV4-3 with TRBJ2-3; 9 nucleotides line up with TRBD2. This CDR3 comprises 16 residues. Unmatched junction bases numbered 7, after V lost 1 base and J lost 5 bases. From germline, CDR1 is LGHNA and CDR2 YSLEER. The CDR3 DNA reads as TGCGCCAGCAGCCAAGGCAGCGGGGGGCGGGGAGATACGCAGTATTTT. Translated: CASSQGSGGRGDTQYF.

The V call is TRBV11-3, the J call TRBJ2-1, with 10 bases matching TRBD2. From germline, CDR1 is SGHNT and CDR2 YENEEA. This CDR3 has 14 amino acids. After removal of 1 base from V and 10 bases from J, the junction contained 4 bases not matched to a gene. CDR3 loop: CASSLGTSGYEQFF. Here the CDR3 DNA reads TGTGCCAGCAGCTTAGGGACTAGCGGCTACGAGCAGTTCTTC.

The chain combines TRBV4-1 with TRBJ2-3; D unclear. From germline, CDR1 is MGHRA and CDR2 YSYEKL. The CDR3 runs to 14 residues. V dropped 4 bases and J dropped 0 bases, with 8 bases sitting between them. The CDR3 DNA sequence: TGCGCCAGCAGCCTTCAGGTTAGCACAGATACGCAGTATTTT. It codes for CASSLQVSTDTQYF.

This clonotype was seen just once. This sequence joins TRBV12-3 or TRBV12-4 and TRBJ2-4; D possibly matches TRBD1 or TRBD2 (5 bases each). The CDR3 has 17 amino acids. The V end lost 3 bases, the J end lost 7 bases, and 22 bases lay between the germline ends. CDR3 loop: CASSFWGTAVGGNIQYF. The CDR3, as DNA: TGTGCCAGCAGTTTTTGGGGTACTGCCGTTGGGGGTAACATTCAGTACTTC.

The V gene is TRBV11-3, the J gene TRBJ2-1, with D unresolved. This CDR3 is built from 12 residues. Between the trimmed V and J ends, which lost 5 bases and 8 bases, there was a span of 10 bases. The V gene's germline CDR1 is SGHNT and CDR2 YENEEA. The CDR3 here is CASSEDNHEQFF. In DNA, the CDR3 is TGTGCCAGCAGCGAAGACAACCATGAGCAGTTCTTC.

In the case of this clonotype: One end of the junction is discordant with germline, which a read error may explain. CDR3 sequence reads: CASSPRTIFGQPRHF. Here the CDR3 DNA reads TGTGCCAGCAGCCCAAGGACAATTTTCGGTCAGCCCCGGCATTTT. The chain recombines TRBV7-2 with TRBJ1-5; D may be TRBD1 (5 bases). The germline V gene encodes CDR1 SGHTA and CDR2 FQGNSA. The CDR3 is 15 residues long.

This clonotype was seen just once. The V call is TRBV29-1, the J call TRBJ2-3; D unresolved. CDR1 and CDR2 from the germline V gene are SQVTM and ANQGSEA. Trimming left V 7 bases short and J 4 bases short, with 12 bases between. CDR3 length equals 12 residues. The CDR3 DNA reads as TGCAGCGCCCGGGTACGGGCAGATACGCAGTATTTT. Its protein is CSARVRADTQYF.

This chain joins TRBV9 and TRBJ2-1; 9 bases fit TRBD2. The germline V gene has CDR1 SGDLS and CDR2 YYNGEE. This CDR3 spans 15 amino acids. Trimming cost V 0 bases and J 8 bases; bases outside gene matches: 6. CDR3 bases: TGTGCCAGCAGCGTAGCTCCGGGACTAGCTGATGAGCAGTTCTTC. This gives the protein CASSVAPGLADEQFF.

The chain is built from TRBV20-1 and TRBJ2-3; possibly TRBD1 for D (5 bases). Germline CDR1 is DFQATT and CDR2 is SNEGSKA (reference sequence). V was pared by 5 bases and J by 7 bases, with 10 bases between. The CDR3 is 11 amino acids. The CDR3: CSALGAHTQYF. The CDR3 nucleotides are TGCAGTGCTCTAGGGGCCCATACGCAGTATTTT.

The CDR3 DNA follows: TGTGCCAGCAGCGCCGGGACAGTCTTCTATGGCTACACCTTC. Translating gives CASSAGTVFYGYTF. The V call is TRBV7-9, the J call TRBJ1-2; 7 bases are shared with TRBD1. From germline, CDR1 is SEHNR and CDR2 FQNEAQ (reference sequence). The CDR3 is 14 residues long. The trim removed 5 bases at V and 4 bases at J, leaving 7 bases unmatched.

The genes are TRBV25-1 and TRBJ2-7; D is unclear. The V and J ends lost 3 bases and 0 bases respectively, with 9 bases between them. The CDR3 covers 14 residues. The V gene's germline CDR1 is MGHDK and CDR2 SYGVNS. This CDR3 is CASSDRTSSYEQYF. In DNA form, the CDR3 reads TGTGCCAGCAGTGACAGGACGAGCTCCTACGAGCAGTACTTC.

The rearrangement links TRBV5-6 to TRBJ2-3; 9 bases map to TRBD1. The germline V gene has CDR1 SGHDT and CDR2 YYEEEE. The CDR3 loop spans 15 amino acids. With V trimmed by 2 bases and J by 6 bases, 7 bases remained unmatched. DNA of the CDR3: TGTGCCAGCAGCTTAGACAGGGGGGCATTGGATACGCAGTATTTT. This gives the protein CASSLDRGALDTQYF. Full variable domain (rest looked up from reference TRBV5-6 and TRBJ2-3): DAGVTQSPTHLIKTRGQQVTLRCSPKSGHDTVSWYQQALGQGPQFIFQYYEEEERQRGNFPDRFSGHQFPNYSSELNVNALLLGDSALYLCASSLDRGALDTQYFGPGTRLTVL.

The V and J genes are TRBV10-3 and TRBJ2-5; 9 bases map to TRBD1. Near its end, the DNA agrees better with TRBJ2-7, so the J call may be wrong. The CDR3 contains 15 residues. Germline-derived CDR1 and CDR2 are ENHRY and SYGVKD. As DNA, the CDR3 is TGTGCCATCAGTGAGTCGAACAGGGGGCACTACGAGCAGTACTTC. It is translated as CAISESNRGHYEQYF.

The J gene is TRBJ2-3, the V gene TRBV7-3, with 10 bases fitting TRBD1. Germline CDR1 SGHTA, CDR2 FQGTGA. This CDR3 contains 15 residues. Trimming took 5 bases from V and 7 from J; bases not matched to a gene: 9. CDR3 bases: TGTGCCAGCAGCCCCGACAGGGGGCCCCCCTATACGCAGTATTTT. This codes for CASSPDRGPPYTQYF. The variable domain in full, with the rest retrieved from reference TRBV7-3 and TRBJ2-3, is GAGVSQTPSNKVTEKGKYVELRCDPISGHTALYWYRQSLGQGPEFLIYFQGTGAADDSGLPNDRFFAVRPEGSVSTLKIQRTERGDSAVYLCASSPDRGPPYTQYFGPGTRLTVL.

The genes are TRBV12-3 or TRBV12-4 and TRBJ2-2; D possibly matches TRBD1 or TRBD2 (5 bases each). CDR3 size: 16 residues. V was clipped by 2 bases and J by 3 bases, with 13 bases between them. The CDR3 bases are TGTGCCAGCAGTTTAAACAGGCCCGGGGACACCGGGGAGCTGTTTTTT. Residues: CASSLNRPGDTGELFF.

The gene calls are TRBV18 and TRBJ2-4; TRBD1 matches 7 bases. The assigned J gene may be wrong: the sequence end matches TRBJ2-7 better. CDR3 length: 14 amino acids. Germline V gene data show CDR1 as KGHSH and CDR2 as LQKENI. CDR3 DNA sequence: TGTGCCAGCTCACCACCGACAGGGTTCTTCGAGCAGTACTTC. Residues: CASSPPTGFFEQYF.